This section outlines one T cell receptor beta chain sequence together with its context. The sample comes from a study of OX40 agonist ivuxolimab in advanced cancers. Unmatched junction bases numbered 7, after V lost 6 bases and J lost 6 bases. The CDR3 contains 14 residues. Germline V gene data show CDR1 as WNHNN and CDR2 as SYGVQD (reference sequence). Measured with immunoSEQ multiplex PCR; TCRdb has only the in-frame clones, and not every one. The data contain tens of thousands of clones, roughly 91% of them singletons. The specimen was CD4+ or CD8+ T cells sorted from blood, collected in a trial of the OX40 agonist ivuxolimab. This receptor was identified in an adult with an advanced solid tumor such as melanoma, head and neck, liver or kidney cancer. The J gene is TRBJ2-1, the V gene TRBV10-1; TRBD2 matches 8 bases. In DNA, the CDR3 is TGCGCCAGCAGCCCTGGGACTAGTGGCAATGAGCAGTTCTTC. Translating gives CASSPGTSGNEQFF.